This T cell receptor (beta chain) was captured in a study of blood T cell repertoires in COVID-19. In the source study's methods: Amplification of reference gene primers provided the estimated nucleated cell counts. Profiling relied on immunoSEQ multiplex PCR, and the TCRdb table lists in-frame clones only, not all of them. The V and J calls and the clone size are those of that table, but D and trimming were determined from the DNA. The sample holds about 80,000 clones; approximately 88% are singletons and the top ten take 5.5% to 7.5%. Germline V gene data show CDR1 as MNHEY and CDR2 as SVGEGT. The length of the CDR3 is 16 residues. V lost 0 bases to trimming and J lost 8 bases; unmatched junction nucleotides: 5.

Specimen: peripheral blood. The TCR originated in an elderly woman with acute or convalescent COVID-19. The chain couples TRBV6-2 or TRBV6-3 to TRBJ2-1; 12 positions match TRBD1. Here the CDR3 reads CASSYSRDRGRHEQFF. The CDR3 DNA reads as TGTGCCAGCAGTTACTCGCGGGACAGGGGGCGGCATGAGCAGTTCTTC.